One sample yielded the 25 T cell receptor beta chains listed below, sequenced in a study of patients and donors after allogeneic stem cell transplantation. A single record per CDR3 protein comes from TCRdb applying MiXCR to the RT-PCR reads. The sample holds roughly 940,000 distinct CDR3 sequences, roughly 18% seen once. The specimen sequenced was blood, either unsorted or a sorted T cell fraction (not recorded which). The receptors were sampled from a human donor who was either an allogeneic HSCT recipient or a stem cell or donor lymphocyte infusion donor (not recorded which). It is not recorded whose cells these are; they may come from a transplant donor.

This chain links TRBV4-1 with TRBJ2-7; D gene uncertain. Germline values: CDR1 MGHRA, CDR2 YSYEKL. The CDR3 contains 15 residues. The V gene lost 0 bases and the J gene lost 0 bases, with 9 bases spanning the gap. CDR3 bases: TGCGCCAGCAGCCAAGATCAAACACACTCCTACGAGCAGTACTTC. Protein: CASSQDQTHSYEQYF.

This clonotype appeared a few times. V and J are TRBV12-3 or TRBV12-4 and TRBJ2-3; the D is unclear. There are 15 residues in the CDR3. With 4 bases removed from V and 3 bases from J, the gap between germline ends came to 14 bases. The CDR3 region has the DNA TGTGCCAGCAGTTCCGACTTGATAGGTACAGATACGCAGTATTTT. It translates to CASSSDLIGTDTQYF.

This clonotype was seen a handful of times. This sequence joins TRBV12-3 or TRBV12-4 and TRBJ2-2; D is unclear. The V gene lost 4 bases and the J gene lost 7 bases, with 4 bases spanning the gap. CDR3 length: 11 residues. CDR3 nucleotide sequence: TGTGCCAGCAGTTATCGCGGGGAGCTGTTTTTT. Translation gives CASSYRGELFF.

The V call is TRBV6-2 or TRBV6-3, the J call TRBJ2-7; perhaps TRBD2 as D (6 bases). The CDR3 totals 13 residues. The V and J ends lost 5 bases and 5 bases respectively, with 13 bases between them. Looked up from germline, CDR1 is MNHEY and CDR2 is SVGEGT. CDR3 in DNA: TGTGCCAGCAGTCCGGGGACTGTCCACGAGCAGTACTTC. As protein: CASSPGTVHEQYF.

The chain is built from TRBV20-1 and TRBJ2-1; TRBD2 matches 13 bases. From germline, CDR1 is DFQATT and CDR2 SNEGSKA (reference sequence). V lost 4 bases and J lost 0; bases outside the gene matches: 12. The length of the CDR3 is 19 residues. The CDR3 sequence is CSAIKAGLAGPSSYNEQFF. For the CDR3, the DNA is TGCAGTGCTATTAAGGCGGGACTAGCGGGACCTAGCTCCTACAATGAGCAGTTCTTC.

V and J are TRBV12-3 or TRBV12-4 and TRBJ1-4, with 8 nucleotides matching TRBD1. CDR3 length: 18 amino acids. Unmatched junction bases numbered 20, after V lost 6 bases and J lost 8 bases. The CDR3 is CASRLGPGQDSLREKLFF. In DNA form, the CDR3 reads TGTGCCAGCAGACTGGGTCCGGGACAGGACTCACTGAGGGAAAAACTGTTTTTT.

V usage is TRBV15 and J usage is TRBJ2-7; TRBD2 aligns across 7 bases. Unmatched junction bases numbered 4, after V lost 0 bases and J lost 2 bases. CDR3 length: 15 residues. CDR1 and CDR2 from the germline V gene are LNHNV and YYDKDF (reference sequence). The CDR3, as DNA: TGTGCCACCAGCAGAGATCCACGGGGGGCCTACGAGCAGTACTTC. The encoded protein is CATSRDPRGAYEQYF.

The table lists this clonotype with many counts. The chain joins TRBV4-2 to TRBJ2-7, with 12 bases lining up with TRBD1. The V gene end was trimmed by 0 bases and the J gene end by 5 bases; junction bases not matched to a gene: 8. CDR1 LGHNA and CDR2 YNFKEQ come from the germline V gene. There are 17 residues in the CDR3. The CDR3: CASSQDAGTGGRNEQYF. Written as DNA, the CDR3 is TGTGCCAGCAGCCAAGATGCCGGGACAGGGGGCAGGAACGAGCAGTACTTC.

The chain combines TRBV15 with TRBJ2-7; TRBD2 agrees at 8 bases. The germline V gene has CDR1 LNHNV and CDR2 YYDKDF (reference sequence). The CDR3 extends over 15 amino acids. J gave up 5 bases and V 3 bases, and 9 bases lay outside the gene matches. The CDR3 DNA reads as TGTGCCACCAGCAGTTCCGGGGGGGAGGATCACGAGCAGTACTTC. This translates into CATSSSGGEDHEQYF.

The genes are TRBV5-6 and TRBJ2-1; 9 bases align to TRBD2. Germline values: CDR1 SGHDT, CDR2 YYEEEE. CDR3 size: 18 residues. After removal of 1 base from V and 7 bases from J, the junction contained 15 bases not matched to a gene. In DNA, the CDR3 is TGTGCCAGCAGCTTGTCGGGCGGTGCGGGAGGGCGGGGGAATGAGCAGTTCTTC. Protein product: CASSLSGGAGGRGNEQFF.

The V gene is TRBV6-5, the J gene TRBJ1-6; D is possibly TRBD1 (6 bases). There are 16 residues in the CDR3. In germline, CDR1 is MNHEY, CDR2 SVGAGI. The V end lost 0 bases, the J end lost 3 bases, and 9 bases lay between the germline ends. The CDR3 sequence is CASSYSPGHYNSPLHF. The CDR3 region has the DNA TGTGCCAGCAGTTACTCTCCGGGACACTATAATTCACCCCTCCACTTT.

This clonotype was recorded a few times. The chain has TRBV15 and TRBJ2-2; D is unclear. This CDR3 contains 12 residues. Per germline, CDR1 LNHNV and CDR2 YYDKDF (reference sequence). V gave up 0 bases and J gave up 7 bases, with 3 bases separating them. CDR3 coding DNA: TGTGCCACCAGCAGAGAGGACGGGGAGCTGTTTTTT. Its translation is CATSREDGELFF.

The chain has TRBV6-2 or TRBV6-3 and TRBJ1-1; D is ambiguous. The CDR3 covers 14 residues. Trimming removed 5 bases at V and 7 bases at J, with 17 bases between. Per germline, CDR1 MNHEY and CDR2 SVGEGT. Here the CDR3 reads CASSPAPGVGEAFF. Written as DNA, the CDR3 is TGTGCCAGCAGTCCAGCCCCCGGGGTGGGTGAAGCTTTCTTT.

The CDR3 reads CATTGAGTNTGELFF. CDR3 nucleotide sequence: TGTGCCACCACCGGGGCGGGTACGAACACCGGGGAGCTGTTTTTT. The J gene is TRBJ2-2, the V gene TRBV18; possibly TRBD1 or TRBD2 for D (5 bases each). CDR1 is KGHSH, CDR2 LQKENI, per germline. V lost 10 bases, J lost 0 bases, and 15 bases lay in between. The CDR3 extends over 15 amino acids.

This clonotype was recorded many times. The chain is built from TRBV4-1 and TRBJ2-5, with 10 bases aligning to TRBD2. Trimming cost V 1 base and J 4 bases; bases outside gene matches: 0. From germline, CDR1 is MGHRA and CDR2 YSYEKL. The CDR3 is made up of 14 amino acids. In DNA form, the CDR3 reads TGCGCCAGCAGCCAAGGACTAGCGGGAGAGACCCAGTACTTC. This sequence encodes CASSQGLAGETQYF.

The rearrangement links TRBV5-5 to TRBJ2-5; perhaps TRBD2 as D (6 bases). The CDR3 consists of 16 residues. Germline assignment: CDR1 SGHKS and CDR2 YYEKEE (reference sequence). Trimming stripped 0 bases from V and 4 bases from J, with 16 bases between. The CDR3 DNA reads as TGTGCCAGCAGCTTGGGTCGGGGGTCGGTAGGAGAGACCCAGTACTTC. This codes for CASSLGRGSVGETQYF.

The rearrangement joins TRBV4-3 to TRBJ2-7; the match to TRBD2 covers 7 bases. V trimming: 0 bases; J trimming: 1 base; junction bases outside the gene matches: 3. The CDR3 is made up of 15 amino acids. Germline values: CDR1 LGHNA, CDR2 YSLEER. The CDR3 region has the DNA TGCGCCAGCAGCCAAGAGGGGGGGGTATCCTACGAGCAGTACTTC. This translates into CASSQEGGVSYEQYF.

This clonotype has ten or more counts. This sequence joins TRBV5-1 and TRBJ2-1, with TRBD2 as a possible D gene (6 bases). V dropped 1 base and J dropped 9 bases, with 17 bases sitting between them. The CDR3 length is 15 residues. Germline CDR1 SGHRS, CDR2 YFSETQ. CDR3 coding DNA: TGCGCCAGCAGCTTGTACTCTAGCGCACCCGGTGAGCAGTTCTTC. This gives the protein CASSLYSSAPGEQFF. Full variable domain (missing parts from reference TRBV5-1 and TRBJ2-1): KAGVTQTPRYLIKTRGQQVTLSCSPISGHRSVSWYQQTPGQGLQFLFEYFSETQRNKGNFPGRFSGRQFSNSRSEMNVSTLELGDSALYLCASSLYSSAPGEQFFGPGTRLTVL.

The J gene is TRBJ1-6, the V gene TRBV15; D possibly corresponds to TRBD1 (6 bases). Germline V gives CDR1 LNHNV, CDR2 YYDKDF (reference sequence). V lost 0 bases to trimming and J lost 6 bases, with 9 bases between them. The CDR3 contains 15 residues. CDR3 region: CATSRDPQGNSPLHF. CDR3 DNA: TGTGCCACCAGCAGAGATCCACAGGGTAATTCACCCCTCCACTTT.

The chain couples TRBV6-1 to TRBJ2-2; D call uncertain. Looked up from germline, CDR1 is MNHNS and CDR2 is SASEGT. Trimming cost V 6 bases and J 6 bases, with 20 bases left between them. The length of the CDR3 is 16 residues. Here the CDR3 DNA reads TGTGCCAGCAGCCCGTCGCCGAACCCTGCGCCCGGGGAGCTGTTTTTT. It translates to CASSPSPNPAPGELFF.

This sequence joins TRBV28 and TRBJ2-5; no firm D call. Germline CDR1 and CDR2: MDHEN and SYDVKM. There are 12 residues in the CDR3. Trimming stripped 5 bases from V and 4 bases from J, with 8 bases between. For the CDR3, the DNA is TGTGCCAGCAGTGCAATTGGAGAGACCCAGTACTTC. Encoded protein: CASSAIGETQYF.

Written as DNA, the CDR3 is TGTGCCAGCAGCTTCAATCGCGGGGGGGCCGAACTTGAGACCCAGTACTTC. Its translation is CASSFNRGGAELETQYF. The rearrangement uses TRBV5-5 and TRBJ2-5; TRBD2 aligns across 9 bases. CDR1 and CDR2 (germline): SGHKS, YYEKEE (reference sequence). The length of the CDR3 is 17 residues. The junction had 13 bases not matched to a gene; V was cut back by 2 bases and J by 5 bases.

This clonotype was observed a handful of times. The chain uses TRBV6-5 and TRBJ2-7; D might be TRBD2 (7 bases). The germline V gene has CDR1 MNHEY and CDR2 SVGAGI. V lost 2 bases and J lost 0, with 11 bases in between. This CDR3 is built from 15 residues. CDR3 residues: CASSYGGGLSYEQYF. The CDR3 DNA reads TGTGCCAGCAGTTACGGGGGGGGGCTCTCCTACGAGCAGTACTTC.

The chain links TRBV12-3 or TRBV12-4 to TRBJ1-6; possibly TRBD1 for D (5 bases). This CDR3 has 15 residues. With 2 bases removed from V and 10 bases from J, the gap between germline ends came to 15 bases. The CDR3 DNA reads as TGTGCCAGCAGTTTACATAGGGACCGCGCCTCACCCCTCCACTTT. Amino acids: CASSLHRDRASPLHF.

V usage is TRBV5-1 and J usage is TRBJ2-6; 8 nucleotides align to TRBD1. The germline gives CDR1 SGHRS, CDR2 YFSETQ. The ends lost 4 bases at V and 1 base at J; junction bases unmatched: 10. The CDR3 sequence is 18 residues long. CDR3 bases: TGCGCCAGCAGCCTACAGGGGGTTGTTCTGTCTGGGGCCAACGTCCTGACTTTC. Amino acids: CASSLQGVVLSGANVLTF.